A selection of T cell receptor beta chains follows, all from one sample in a study of blood T cell repertoires in COVID-19. Sequenced by immunoSEQ multiplex PCR; TCRdb stores in-frame clones only, minus some. This sample has about 80,000 clones; about 83% occur once, and the top ten carry 35% to 40%. The sequenced material came from peripheral blood. The receptors shown here come from a man at least 80 years old with active or convalescent COVID-19. Both conserved end residues are trimmed from each CDR3. The order of the fields is V gene, J gene, clone size, CDR3 protein. Only some rows state a clone size, as once, few, many or a class for expanded clones.

>TRBV19|TRBJ2-2|-
ASSSRVAGGSEGLF
>TRBV28|TRBJ1-1|-
ASRRDRGGNTEAF
>TRBV28|TRBJ2-7|-
ASSTPLVGGVEQY
>TRBV3-1/TRBV3-2|TRBJ2-1|-
ASSQLAGAANEQF
>TRBV7-9|TRBJ1-4|-
ASSSPVVEKLF
>TRBV28|TRBJ2-1|-
ASSLGGWGTNYNEQF
>TRBV7-8|TRBJ1-3|-
ASSILDRGRGNTIY
>TRBV19|TRBJ1-3|-
ASSIGPGNDFGNTIY
>TRBV30|TRBJ2-3|-
AWSAPDPSLGTQSTDTQY
>TRBV6-5|TRBJ1-2|-
ASSPDGSYGYT
>TRBV18|TRBJ2-7|-
ASSSNRGLAYEQY
>TRBV4-1|TRBJ1-4|-
ASSQGATATNEKLF
>TRBV21-1|TRBJ1-1|-
ASSKKCDLPGLTNTEAF
>TRBV7-2|TRBJ2-5|-
ASSPIAGGSAQETQY
>TRBV19|TRBJ1-5|-
ASSTNRGPQPQH
>TRBV5-4|TRBJ1-1|-
ASSFREVGTEAF
>TRBV5-1|TRBJ2-3|-
ASSLEDRRTSTDTQY
>TRBV2|TRBJ1-6|-
ASRVTGWSDSPLH
>TRBV7-2|TRBJ2-1|-
ASSVPGNEQF
>TRBV18|TRBJ2-7|few
ASSPGTGSYEQY
>TRBV7-2|TRBJ1-2|-
ASSSQGGTNYGYT
>TRBV4-1|TRBJ1-5|-
ASGNLGQGHQPQH
>TRBV3-1/TRBV3-2|TRBJ1-1|-
ASSRRDRERGEAF
>TRBV18|TRBJ1-2|-
ASSPRQEEGYT
>TRBV5-4|TRBJ2-5|-
ASSLDPSGPQETQY
>TRBV7-9|TRBJ2-3|-
ASSPGVGETDTQY
>TRBV5-1|TRBJ2-5|-
ASSFQYQETQY
>TRBV9|TRBJ1-1|-
ASSVGENTEAF
>TRBV5-1|TRBJ1-4|-
ASSLAGNLGEKLF
>TRBV7-2|TRBJ1-2|-
ASSDRTGYGYT
>TRBV5-1|TRBJ2-2|-
ASSLGTSVAGELF
>TRBV2|TRBJ2-7|-
ASSEAVAAYEQY
>TRBV7-9|TRBJ1-1|-
ASSLFYNPNTEAF
>TRBV2|TRBJ2-3|-
ASSRGTLSTDTQY
>TRBV19|TRBJ1-1|-
ASSISVNTEAF
>TRBV11-2|TRBJ2-5|-
ASSLGPEETQY
>TRBV10-3|TRBJ1-3|-
AIRGTVGTGNTIY
>TRBV10-3|TRBJ2-1|-
AISDGLGGSSYNEQF
>TRBV30|TRBJ1-1|-
AWKPGSGEAF
>TRBV14|TRBJ1-2|-
ASSRWTGDYGYT
>TRBV4-1|TRBJ1-4|-
ASSQERTSGSNEKLF
>TRBV6-2/TRBV6-3|TRBJ1-1|-
ASSTGSTEAF
>TRBV2|TRBJ1-5|-
ASQKSNQPQH
>TRBV29-1|TRBJ1-2|-
SAGQGGGYT
>TRBV3-1/TRBV3-2|TRBJ2-3|-
ASSQRGGDTQY
>TRBV5-1|TRBJ1-1|once
ASRDRALNTEAF
>TRBV2|TRBJ1-5|-
ASSGSGGGGNQPQH
>TRBV30|TRBJ1-5|-
AWRRKQADQPQH
>TRBV7-8|TRBJ2-2|-
ASSLPRLAFANTGELF
>TRBV19|TRBJ1-1|few
ASSGGDREAF
>TRBV5-8|TRBJ1-5|-
ASSLVGQTYSNQPQH
>TRBV18|TRBJ2-3|-
ASSPEMDTQY
>TRBV19|TRBJ1-1|-
ASRQGPGHTEAF
>TRBV7-2|TRBJ2-7|few
ASSPGLGAYEQY
>TRBV6-5|TRBJ1-1|-
ASSSPNRGSEAF
>TRBV28|TRBJ2-2|-
ASSSPGRNTGELF
>TRBV6-6|TRBJ2-4|-
ASSPTSSGGIQY
>TRBV5-1|TRBJ1-5|-
ASSPDGASNQPQH
>TRBV2|TRBJ2-1|-
ASSEVRPQPYNEQF
>TRBV6-5|TRBJ2-1|few
ASSSAGGVYNEQF